This entry lists 28 T cell receptor beta chains sequenced from one sample in a study of T-cell memory formation after mild COVID-19. Each CDR3 protein is one row after TCRdb ran MiXCR on the 5' RACE reads. This sample has about 210,000 distinct CDR3 sequences, with 27% found just once. Source material: PBMCs or a T cell subset sorted from them (not recorded which). These receptors came from an adult woman who had mild COVID-19 (a few samples of this study predate the infection). Cell type and time point are not known.

The chain recombines TRBV10-3 with TRBJ2-2; tentatively, D is TRBD1 or TRBD2 (5 bases each). V shed 2 bases and J shed 0 bases, with 7 bases lying between them. This CDR3 region has 15 residues. Germline loops: CDR1 ENHRY, CDR2 SYGVKD. CDR3 DNA: TGTGCCATCAGTGAGGGGACGCCGAACACCGGGGAGCTGTTTTTT. This translates into CAISEGTPNTGELFF.

This sequence joins TRBV7-2 and TRBJ1-1; D is ambiguous. This CDR3 is 14 amino acids long. CDR1 and CDR2 from the germline V gene are SGHTA and FQGNSA. V was trimmed by 7 bases and J by 6 bases, leaving 18 bases between them. CDR3 region: CASKFGLTNPEAFF. The CDR3, as DNA: TGTGCCAGCAAATTTGGCCTTACAAACCCTGAAGCTTTCTTT.

This clonotype was counted between two and nine times. V usage is TRBV12-3 or TRBV12-4 and J usage is TRBJ2-7; 8 nucleotides match TRBD1. V shed 4 bases, J shed 9 bases, and the junction held 8 bases outside the gene matches. This CDR3 has 13 residues. CDR3 sequence: CASSSTGVGRQYF. The CDR3 coding sequence is TGTGCCAGCAGTTCGACAGGGGTGGGAAGGCAGTACTTC.

The chain is built from TRBV7-2 and TRBJ2-1, with 9 bases fitting TRBD2. V was pared by 5 bases and J by 3 bases, with 26 bases of the junction left unmatched. The germline gives CDR1 SGHTA, CDR2 FQGNSA. This CDR3 is built from 22 residues. Written as DNA, the CDR3 is TGTGCCAGCAGCACCCCCCGTAGGTTGGCTAGCGGGACCCTATATCTCTACAATGAGCAGTTCTTC. This gives the protein CASSTPRRLASGTLYLYNEQFF. Using reference TRBV7-2 and TRBJ2-1 for the parts outside the CDR3, the full variable domain is GAGVSQSPSNKVTEKGKDVELRCDPISGHTALYWYRQSLGQGLEFLIYFQGNSAPDKSGLPSDRFSAERTGGSVSTLTIQRTQQEDSAVYLCASSTPRRLASGTLYLYNEQFFGPGTRLTVL.

This rearrangement joins TRBV6-5 to TRBJ2-3; D perhaps matches TRBD1 (6 bases). V was trimmed by 2 bases and J by 0 bases, leaving 18 bases between them. Germline assignment: CDR1 MNHEY and CDR2 SVGAGI. This CDR3 contains 18 residues. CDR3 sequence: CASSYGAGVISSTDTQYF. DNA of the CDR3: TGTGCCAGCAGTTACGGGGCAGGGGTTATTTCTAGCACAGATACGCAGTATTTT.

The table lists this clonotype with a few counts. The CDR3: CASTSTEKITDTQYF. CDR3 sequence (DNA): TGTGCCAGCACATCCACAGAGAAAATCACAGATACGCAGTATTTT. The genes are TRBV6-2 or TRBV6-3 and TRBJ2-3; D call uncertain. V lost 7 bases and J 2 bases, leaving 16 bases between the germline ends. Germline-derived CDR1 and CDR2 are MNHEY and SVGEGT. CDR3 length: 15 amino acids.

This clonotype was counted only a few times. The J gene is TRBJ2-5, the V gene TRBV7-2; 10 bases fit TRBD2. V was clipped by 4 bases and J by 0 bases; unmatched bases: 5. From germline, CDR1 is SGHTA and CDR2 FQGNSA. The CDR3 totals 16 residues. The CDR3 DNA is TGTGCCAGCAGCTCTGGGACTAGCGCGTACCAAGAGACCCAGTACTTC. It specifies CASSSGTSAYQETQYF.

This clonotype was detected a few times. The rearrangement links TRBV7-2 to TRBJ1-1; D gene ambiguous. The CDR3 has 16 residues. The ends were cut back, 5 bases at V and 0 bases at J, with 16 bases in the middle. Germline CDR1 and CDR2: SGHTA and FQGNSA. CDR3 bases: TGTGCCAGCAGCGGAGGCGGGGTATGGATGAACACTGAAGCTTTCTTT. Its protein product is CASSGGGVWMNTEAFF.

This clonotype showed up just a few times. The V call is TRBV12-3 or TRBV12-4, the J call TRBJ2-7; D is perhaps TRBD1 (6 bases). The V and J ends lost 10 bases and 7 bases respectively, with 14 bases between them. This CDR3 is built from 11 residues. The CDR3 DNA reads TGTGCCACAGGGACACCGGGGGAGCAGTACTTC. As protein: CATGTPGEQYF.

This chain uses TRBV6-2 or TRBV6-3 with TRBJ2-1; 7 bases map to TRBD2. Germline V gene sequence: CDR1 MNHEY, CDR2 SVGEGT. J was trimmed by 4 bases and V by 8 bases; bases with no gene match: 8. The CDR3 length is 14 residues. The DNA of the CDR3 is TGTGCCAGCGCCACAAGCGGGAATTACAATGAGCAGTTCTTC. This codes for CASATSGNYNEQFF.

CDR3 nucleotides: TGTGCCAGTAGGGAAGGGCCAGCCAAAAACATTCAGTACTTC. Amino acid sequence: CASREGPAKNIQYF. The chain is built from TRBV19 and TRBJ2-4; the D is unclear. The V and J ends lost 6 bases and 0 bases respectively, with 9 bases between them. The germline V gene encodes CDR1 LNHDA and CDR2 SQIVND (reference sequence). This CDR3 spans 14 amino acids. Drawing the rest from reference TRBV19 and TRBJ2-4, the complete variable domain is DGGITQSPKYLFRKEGQNVTLSCEQNLNHDAMYWYRQDPGQGLRLIYYSQIVNDFQKGDIAEGYSVSREKKESFPLTVTSAQKNPTAFYLCASREGPAKNIQYFGAGTRLSVL.

The V call is TRBV6-5, the J call TRBJ2-3; D not resolved. The CDR3 is 13 amino acids. Trimming stripped 4 bases from V and 2 bases from J, with 7 bases between. Germline V gene sequence: CDR1 MNHEY, CDR2 SVGAGI. CDR3 DNA: TGTGCCAGCAGTTCCCAGTTCACAGATACGCAGTATTTT. It codes for CASSSQFTDTQYF.

The J gene is TRBJ2-1, the V gene TRBV2, with 10 nucleotides matching TRBD2. Looked up from germline, CDR1 is SNHLY and CDR2 is FYNNEI. There are 14 residues in the CDR3. V dropped 3 bases and J dropped 7; count of bases not matched to a gene: 3. The CDR3 DNA reads TGTGCCAGCAGTGAGAGTAGCGGGAGGAATGAGCAGTTCTTC. This translates into CASSESSGRNEQFF.

The V call is TRBV5-1, the J call TRBJ1-1; 8 nucleotides line up with TRBD1. The CDR3 has 16 amino acids. J lost 5 bases, V lost 0 bases, and 9 bases had no gene match. From germline, CDR1 is SGHRS and CDR2 YFSETQ. The CDR3 spells CASSLVSGGFGTEAFF. CDR3 DNA sequence: TGCGCCAGCAGCTTGGTGTCAGGGGGCTTCGGGACTGAAGCTTTCTTT.

The J gene is TRBJ2-7, the V gene TRBV6-2 or TRBV6-3, with D perhaps assigned TRBD1 or TRBD2 (5 bases each). The germline V gene encodes CDR1 MNHEY and CDR2 SVGEGT. Between the trimmed V and J ends, which lost 0 bases and 3 bases, there was a span of 9 bases. The CDR3 totals 14 residues. The CDR3 loop reads CASSYSGDGYEQYF. The CDR3 DNA reads as TGTGCCAGCAGTTACTCGGGGGACGGCTACGAGCAGTACTTC.

The chain combines TRBV2 with TRBJ2-7, with D perhaps being TRBD1 or TRBD2 (5 bases each). This CDR3 spans 14 amino acids. CDR1 and CDR2 (germline): SNHLY, FYNNEI. With 4 bases removed from V and 0 bases from J, the gap between germline ends came to 10 bases. CDR3 DNA: TGTGCCAGCAGTGTCCCGGGGACCTCCTACGAGCAGTACTTC. Amino acids: CASSVPGTSYEQYF.

The sample holds a few counts of this clonotype. The V and J genes are TRBV6-1 and TRBJ1-1, with D perhaps matching TRBD1 (6 bases). Germline CDR1 MNHNS, CDR2 SASEGT. The CDR3 consists of 14 residues. The ends were cut back, 4 bases at V and 3 bases at J, with 12 bases in the middle. CDR3 region: CASSAGQTYTEAFF. The CDR3 DNA reads TGTGCCAGCAGTGCCGGACAGACCTACACTGAAGCTTTCTTT.

This clonotype was counted only a few times. The chain carries TRBV6-6 and TRBJ2-7; 13 bases are shared with TRBD2. V trimming: 0 bases; J trimming: 7 bases; junction bases outside the gene matches: 18. Germline V CDR1 and CDR2: MNHNY, SVGAGI (reference sequence). This CDR3 spans 20 amino acids. CDR3 coding DNA: TGTGCCAGCAGTTACTCCCCGGACAGGGAACTAGCGGGAGGGCCTGGGGAGCAGTACTTC. It translates to CASSYSPDRELAGGPGEQYF.

J is TRBJ2-5 and V is TRBV7-9, with 11 bases that match TRBD1. Germline lookup yields CDR1 SEHNR and CDR2 FQNEAQ (reference sequence). The CDR3 covers 15 residues. Germline trimming cut 4 bases from V and 5 bases from J; bases unmatched to any gene: 6. DNA of the CDR3: TGTGCCAGCAGCTCCAGGACAGGGGGCATGGAGACCCAGTACTTC. Translated: CASSSRTGGMETQYF.

CDR3 protein: CASSLANGSPDTQYF. In DNA, the CDR3 is TGCGCCAGCAGCTTGGCGAACGGGAGCCCAGATACGCAGTATTTT. The chain carries TRBV5-1 and TRBJ2-3; the D gene is possibly TRBD2 (6 bases). CDR1 and CDR2 from the germline V gene are SGHRS and YFSETQ. The V gene lost 0 bases and the J gene lost 4 bases, with 12 bases spanning the gap. The CDR3 length is 15 residues.

V usage is TRBV7-8 and J usage is TRBJ1-1, with a tentative D call TRBD1 (5 bases). CDR1 and CDR2 from the germline V gene are SGHVS and FQNEAQ. The CDR3 has 16 amino acids. Trimming took off 5 bases at V and 6 bases at J, with 22 bases between the two ends. This CDR3 reads CASSPLWRGVKAEAFF. The CDR3 coding sequence is TGTGCCAGCAGCCCCTTATGGAGAGGGGTAAAGGCTGAAGCTTTCTTT. Full variable domain (rest looked up from reference TRBV7-8 and TRBJ1-1): GAGVSQSPRYKVAKRGQDVALRCDPISGHVSLFWYQQALGQGPEFLTYFQNEAQLDKSGLPSDRFFAERPEGSVSTLKIQRTQQEDSAVYLCASSPLWRGVKAEAFFGQGTRLTVV.

For the CDR3, the DNA is TGTGCCAGTAGTGTGACTAGCCGGAGCACCGGGGAGCTGTTTTTT. Protein: CASSVTSRSTGELFF. V usage is TRBV19 and J usage is TRBJ2-2; the match to TRBD2 covers 7 bases. V shed 5 bases and J 4 bases; nucleotides not matched to a gene: 7. Germline V gives CDR1 LNHDA, CDR2 SQIVND (reference sequence). This CDR3 is 15 amino acids long.

The V gene is TRBV5-6, the J gene TRBJ1-5; D is unresolved. Germline CDR1 is SGHDT and CDR2 is YYEEEE. The V end lost 2 bases, the J end lost 3 bases, and 9 bases lay between the germline ends. This CDR3 has 14 amino acids. This chain's CDR3 is CASSLLQSNQPQHF. The DNA of the CDR3 is TGTGCCAGCAGCTTATTACAGTCCAATCAGCCCCAGCATTTT. The whole variable domain, remainder taken from reference TRBV5-6 and TRBJ1-5, is DAGVTQSPTHLIKTRGQQVTLRCSPKSGHDTVSWYQQALGQGPQFIFQYYEEEERQRGNFPDRFSGHQFPNYSSELNVNALLLGDSALYLCASSLLQSNQPQHFGDGTRLSIL.

This clonotype was observed a handful of times. The V gene is TRBV5-6, the J gene TRBJ1-1; D is unclear. V lost 1 base and J lost 1, with 14 bases in between. Per the germline V gene, CDR1 is SGHDT and CDR2 is YYEEEE. This CDR3 spans 16 amino acids. The CDR3 protein is CASSLFSRHANTEAFF. The CDR3 region has the DNA TGTGCCAGCAGCTTGTTTTCGCGTCACGCGAACACTGAAGCTTTCTTT.

The V call is TRBV20-1, the J call TRBJ1-3, with D unresolved. The CDR3 is 16 amino acids. Germline CDR1 and CDR2: DFQATT and SNEGSKA (reference sequence). Trimming removed 3 bases from V and 0 bases from J, with 15 bases in between. Here the CDR3 reads CSARSSFQISGNTIYF. The CDR3 nucleotides are TGCAGTGCTAGGAGTAGTTTCCAAATCTCTGGAAACACCATATATTTT.

The chain links TRBV6-1 to TRBJ2-2; D is ambiguous. The germline V and J ends were trimmed by 4 bases and 6 bases, with 12 bases remaining between them. The CDR3 totals 14 residues. Germline V gives CDR1 MNHNS, CDR2 SASEGT. The CDR3 protein is CASSGESIPGELFF. DNA for the CDR3: TGTGCCAGCAGTGGTGAATCTATCCCCGGGGAGCTGTTTTTT.

V usage is TRBV2 and J usage is TRBJ2-1; 8 bases align to TRBD1. CDR1 SNHLY and CDR2 FYNNEI come from the germline V gene. The J segment lost 3 bases and the V segment lost 11 bases, leaving 12 bases of the junction unmatched. The CDR3 covers 15 residues. CDR3 in DNA: TGTGCCGCCTCTGGGGGGACAGGTGTCTACAATGAGCAGTTCTTC. Residues: CAASGGTGVYNEQFF.

This clonotype showed up just a few times. The rearrangement joins TRBV7-8 to TRBJ2-5, with D maybe TRBD2 (6 bases). Looked up from germline, CDR1 is SGHVS and CDR2 is FQNEAQ. V lost 2 bases and J lost 5, with 18 bases in between. The CDR3 is 16 amino acids. The CDR3: CASSLSRGVAGETQYF. CDR3 sequence (DNA): TGTGCCAGCAGCTTAAGTCGCGGGGTGGCAGGGGAGACCCAGTACTTC. The full variable domain, completed using reference TRBV7-8 and TRBJ2-5, is GAGVSQSPRYKVAKRGQDVALRCDPISGHVSLFWYQQALGQGPEFLTYFQNEAQLDKSGLPSDRFFAERPEGSVSTLKIQRTQQEDSAVYLCASSLSRGVAGETQYFGPGTRLLVL.